These T cell receptor beta chains were read from a single sample in a study of T cells in localized non-small cell lung cancer. Sequencing used immunoSEQ multiplex PCR; TCRdb keeps in-frame clones, though not all of them. The sample has more than 70,000 clones, approximately 84% seen once. Specimen: peripheral blood, collected before any cancer treatment. The receptor set was obtained from a man aged 40 to 70 with stage I lung adenocarcinoma. CDR3s include the opening cysteine and the closing phenylalanine or tryptophan. A D gene is named only where the DNA matches it firmly. Not every row has a clone size; where given, it reads once, few, many or a size class.

>-|TRBV5-1|TRBJ1-5|15|TRBD1
CASSLTRGDNQPQHF
TGCGCCAGCAGCTTAACCAGGGGGGATAATCAGCCCCAGCATTTT
>-|TRBV18|TRBJ1-5|15|-
CASSPGTHSNQPQHF
TGTGCCAGCTCACCTGGGACACACAGCAATCAGCCCCAGCATTTT
>-|TRBV30|TRBJ2-6|16|TRBD1
CGGGTGALSGANVLTF
TGTGGTGGGGGGACAGGGGCGCTCTCTGGGGCCAACGTCCTGACTTTC
>few|TRBV19|TRBJ1-1|13|-
CASSSWGDTEAFF
TGTGCCAGTAGTTCTTGGGGTGACACTGAAGCTTTCTTT
>-|TRBV28|TRBJ2-5|15|-
CASSWGLDSQETQYF
TGTGCCAGCAGTTGGGGACTGGACTCCCAAGAGACCCAGTACTTC
>-|TRBV9|TRBJ2-1|15|TRBD2
CASSVGRGGYNEQFF
TGTGCCAGCAGCGTCGGGCGGGGGGGCTACAATGAGCAGTTCTTC
>-|TRBV19|TRBJ2-3|14|TRBD2
CASTTSGTTDTQYF
TGTGCCAGTACCACTAGCGGGACCACAGATACGCAGTATTTT
>-|TRBV5-4|TRBJ2-6|15|-
CASEQKSSGANVLTF
TGTGCCAGCGAACAAAAAAGCTCTGGGGCCAACGTCCTGACTTTC
>-|TRBV4-3|TRBJ2-1|14|TRBD1
CASSQFGQVSPRFF
TGCGCCAGCAGCCAATTCGGACAGGTCTCCCCCCGGTTCTTC
>-|TRBV11-2|TRBJ2-7|14|TRBD2
CASSQAGGRREQYF
TGTGCCAGCAGCCAAGCGGGGGGGCGACGCGAGCAGTACTTC
>once|TRBV27|TRBJ2-1|13|-
CASSLKSYNEQFF
TGTGCCAGCAGTCTAAAGAGTTACAATGAGCAGTTCTTC
>once|TRBV28|TRBJ2-1|13|-
CASRDPNDNGQFF
TGTGCCAGCAGGGACCCAAACGATAACGGGCAGTTCTTC
>-|TRBV7-9|TRBJ2-5|9|-
CATLGTQYF
TGTGCCACCTTGGGGACCCAGTACTTC
>-|TRBV18|TRBJ2-4|14|-
CASSPAVAKNIQYF
TGTGCCAGCTCACCGGCAGTAGCCAAAAACATTCAGTACTTC
>few|TRBV19|TRBJ1-2|12|-
CASSIRAVGYTF
TGTGCCAGTAGTATACGGGCCGTTGGCTACACCTTC
>-|TRBV19|TRBJ1-5|14|TRBD1
CASRGTGGGQPQHF
TGTGCCAGTAGGGGGACAGGGGGTGGTCAGCCCCAGCATTTT
>-|TRBV6-5|TRBJ1-1|14|-
CASSYSEGFTEAFF
TGTGCCAGCAGTTACAGTGAGGGGTTCACTGAAGCTTTCTTT
>-|TRBV7-2|TRBJ2-2|13|-
CASSFFVTGELFF
TGTGCCAGCAGCTTCTTCGTCACCGGGGAGCTGTTTTTT
>once|TRBV6-5|TRBJ1-5|15|-
CASSYWRDSNQPQHF
TGTGCCAGCAGTTACTGGAGGGATAGCAATCAGCCCCAGCATTTT
>few|TRBV7-6|TRBJ2-3|16|TRBD2
CASSGGRPMDTDTQYF
TGTGCCAGCAGCGGCGGGAGGCCAATGGACACAGATACGCAGTATTTT
>-|TRBV15|TRBJ1-5|15|-
CATSRDRRPEQPQHF
TGTGCCACCAGCAGAGATAGAAGACCGGAGCAGCCCCAGCATTTT
>-|TRBV6-6|TRBJ1-1|14|TRBD1
CASTYRDRDTEAFF
TGTGCCAGCACCTACCGGGACAGAGACACTGAAGCTTTCTTT
>-|TRBV18|TRBJ2-7|14|-
CASSPPGVGREQYF
TGTGCCAGCTCACCACCAGGGGTGGGACGCGAGCAGTACTTC
>once|TRBV19|TRBJ1-2|15|TRBD1
CASSKAGTGGRGYTF
TGTGCCAGTAGTAAAGCCGGGACAGGAGGTCGAGGCTACACCTTC
>-|TRBV30|TRBJ2-4|12|-
CAWSDYRNIQYF
TGTGCCTGGAGCGACTATAGGAACATTCAGTACTTC
>-|TRBV5-1|TRBJ2-1|16|-
CASSLRWGSSYNEQFF
TGCGCCAGCAGCTTACGCTGGGGTTCCTCCTACAATGAGCAGTTCTTC
>-|TRBV6-5|TRBJ2-2|15|TRBD1
CASSQGQGNTGELFF
TGTGCCAGCAGCCAGGGACAGGGTAACACCGGGGAGCTGTTTTTT
>-|TRBV4-1|TRBJ1-2|15|TRBD1
CASSPRDRVDYGYTF
TGCGCCAGCAGCCCTCGGGACAGGGTGGACTATGGCTACACCTTC
>-|TRBV7-9|TRBJ1-5|12|-
CASSFGDQPQHF
TGTGCCAGCAGCTTCGGCGATCAGCCCCAGCATTTT
>-|TRBV7-6|TRBJ2-3|17|TRBD2
CASSFDGRATSTDTQYF
TGTGCCAGCAGCTTTGACGGGAGGGCCACTAGCACAGATACGCAGTATTTT
>-|TRBV29-1|TRBJ2-7|12|-
CSVSGQPYEQYF
TGCAGCGTTTCTGGACAACCCTACGAGCAGTACTTC
>few|TRBV18|TRBJ1-2|12|-
CASSPDNYGYTF
TGTGCCAGCTCACCTGATAACTATGGCTACACCTTC
>-|TRBV5-1|TRBJ1-5|15|TRBD1
CASSPRTGAGQPQHF
TGCGCCAGCAGCCCCAGGACAGGGGCGGGGCAGCCCCAGCATTTT
>-|TRBV7-9|TRBJ2-3|15|-
CASSSGVSGTDTQYF
TGTGCCAGCAGCTCCGGTGTTAGCGGCACAGATACGCAGTATTTT
>-|TRBV25-1|TRBJ2-1|12|TRBD2
CASGLEMNEQFF
TGTGCCAGCGGACTAGAGATGAATGAGCAGTTCTTC
>-|TRBV5-1|TRBJ2-7|15|TRBD2
CASSFNQREKGEQYF
TGCGCCAGCAGCTTTAACCAGCGGGAGAAGGGCGAGCAGTACTTC
>once|TRBV5-8|TRBJ2-2|15|TRBD2
CASSSFSGITGELFF
TGTGCCAGCAGCTCCTTTAGCGGGATAACCGGGGAGCTGTTTTTT
>once|TRBV10-3|TRBJ2-1|15|TRBD2
CAISTGTNNRNEQFF
TGTGCCATCAGCACCGGGACTAACAATAGGAATGAGCAGTTCTTC
>-|TRBV4-3|TRBJ1-2|14|-
CASSQGVYSQGYTF
TGCGCCAGCAGCCAAGGGGTTTACAGTCAGGGCTACACCTTC
>-|TRBV5-4|TRBJ1-5|15|-
CASSRGPSPNQPQHF
TGTGCCAGCAGCCGGGGTCCCTCCCCCAATCAGCCCCAGCATTTT
>-|TRBV5-5|TRBJ2-5|13|-
CASSLSPLETQYF
TGTGCCAGCAGCTTGTCCCCCTTGGAGACCCAGTACTTC
>once|TRBV28|TRBJ1-4|13|TRBD1
CASKRQGYEKLFF
TGTGCCAGCAAGAGACAGGGGTATGAAAAACTGTTTTTT
>-|TRBV7-9|TRBJ2-1|17|TRBD2
CASSLPTLAGTYNEQFF
TGTGCCAGCAGCTTACCCACTCTAGCGGGTACCTACAATGAGCAGTTCTTC
>-|TRBV4-3|TRBJ1-5|16|-
CASSQDFRQPDQPQHF
TGCGCCAGCAGCCAAGATTTTCGACAGCCAGATCAGCCCCAGCATTTT
>-|TRBV6-6|TRBJ2-2|14|-
CASKERGDTGELFF
TGTGCCAGCAAGGAGAGGGGGGACACCGGGGAGCTGTTTTTT
>-|TRBV7-9|TRBJ1-1|13|-
CASSRGFNTEAFF
TGTGCCAGCAGTCGAGGGTTTAACACTGAAGCTTTCTTT
>-|TRBV5-1|TRBJ2-1|12|-
CASSLEYNEQFF
TGCGCCAGCAGCTTGGAATACAATGAGCAGTTCTTC